This T cell receptor (beta chain) was found in a study of cytomegalovirus exposure and HLA in healthy donors. Whole-study findings and limits: Productive rates of about 87% or about 30% were seen for most TCR beta V segments in an earlier analysis. The dataset shows that most TCR sequences were rare, while some public TCRs occurred in many donors. An analysis that came later showed most CMV-associated TCR beta chains appearing HLA-restricted.

Points on this clone: Its target is not known.

The CDR3 is 15 residues long. The ends lost 6 bases at V and 8 bases at J; junction bases unmatched: 12. Per the germline V gene, CDR1 is MNHEY and CDR2 is SVGAGI. The PCR had 60 Vbeta and 13 Jbeta primers. TCRdb's table, derived via immunoSEQ multiplex PCR, lists solely in-frame clones and lacks some. The sample records around 160,000 clones, over 60% being singletons. Sequenced sample: PBMCs. This TCR derives from a man in his forties in good health and CMV-seropositive. The J gene is TRBJ2-1, the V gene TRBV6-5; TRBD2 aligns across 8 bases. CDR3: CASSPSPGRVDEQFF. CDR3 nucleotide sequence: TGTGCCAGCAGCCCTTCCCCCGGGAGGGTTGATGAGCAGTTCTTC.